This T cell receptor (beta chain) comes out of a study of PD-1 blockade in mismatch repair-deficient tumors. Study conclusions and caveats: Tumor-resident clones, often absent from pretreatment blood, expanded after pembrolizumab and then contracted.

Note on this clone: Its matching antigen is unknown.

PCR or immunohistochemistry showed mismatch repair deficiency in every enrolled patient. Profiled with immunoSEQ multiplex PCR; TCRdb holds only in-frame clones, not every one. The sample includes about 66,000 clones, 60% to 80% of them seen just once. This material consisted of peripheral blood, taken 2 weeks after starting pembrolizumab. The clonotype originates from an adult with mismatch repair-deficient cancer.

The CDR3 loop reads CASSGWFLNTEAFF. The CDR3 coding sequence is TGTGCCAGCAGTGGATGGTTTCTGAACACTGAAGCTTTCTTT. The chain has TRBV13 and TRBJ1-1; D remains unclear. The CDR3 totals 14 residues. CDR1 and CDR2 from the germline V gene are PRHDT and FYEKMQ (reference sequence). With 6 bases removed from V and 0 bases from J, the gap between germline ends came to 11 bases.